This TCR beta chain emerged from a study of blood T cell repertoires in COVID-19. Study as a whole: Samples representing acute and convalescent COVID-19 were sourced from the United States, Italy and Spain. Sources were T cells, B-cell-depleted T cells, or PBMCs; the material itself was cDNA or gDNA.

Under the authors' procedure: Amplification of reference gene primers provided the estimated nucleated cell counts. Produced via immunoSEQ multiplex PCR; TCRdb's table is partial and in-frame only. That table supplies the V and J calls and clone size; D and trimming were determined from the DNA. The sample shows approximately 220,000 clones, about four fifths of them seen only once. Looked up from germline, CDR1 is MNHEY and CDR2 is SVGAGI. The V gene lost 7 bases and the J gene lost 8 bases, with 17 bases spanning the gap. The CDR3 sequence is 13 residues long. The sequence derives from a woman aged 45-65 years with acute or convalescent COVID-19. The specimen was peripheral blood. The chain employs TRBV6-5 and TRBJ1-2; no firm D call. The CDR3 DNA sequence: TGTGCCAGCACCCCGCGCCTCGGGAGAGGCTACACCTTC. The encoded protein is CASTPRLGRGYTF.